A selection of T cell receptor beta chains follows, all from one sample in a study of cytomegalovirus exposure and HLA in healthy donors. TCRdb's table, derived via immunoSEQ multiplex PCR, lists solely in-frame clones and lacks some. The data show 130,000 or so clones, 73% seen once. Sequencing was done on a sample of PBMCs. The origin of the receptors is a woman aged 40 to 49 in good health and CMV-seropositive. Each CDR3 is given with its conserved first and last residue. D genes are given only for firm matches. Clone size is stated in some rows and not others, as once, few, many or a class when expanded.

v_call	j_call	clone_size	d_call	cdr3_length	cdr3_nt	cdr3_aa
TRBV5-1	TRBJ2-1	-	TRBD2	17	TGCGCCAGCAGCCAGACTCTACTAGCGGGAGCTGATGGTGAGCAGTTCTTC	CASSQTLLAGADGEQFF
TRBV11-2	TRBJ1-2	-	-	12	TGTGCCAGCAGCTTAGGGGGAGGTGGCTACACCTTC	CASSLGGGGYTF
TRBV6-5	TRBJ1-3	-	-	14	TGTGCCAGCAGGGCGGGGGGCTCTGGAAACACCATATATTTT	CASRAGGSGNTIYF
TRBV30	TRBJ1-4	-	-	14	TGTGCCTGGAGTGTAGGAGGCCCTAATGAAAAACTGTTTTTT	CAWSVGGPNEKLFF
TRBV9	TRBJ2-3	-	-	15	TGTGCCAGCAGTGCCGGCGGGGTGAGCACAGATACGCAGTATTTT	CASSAGGVSTDTQYF
TRBV18	TRBJ2-5	-	TRBD2	16	TGTGCCAGCTCTCCTGGGACTAGAAGTCCTCAAGAGACCCAGTACTTC	CASSPGTRSPQETQYF
TRBV28	TRBJ2-3	-	TRBD2	14	TGTGCCAGCAGTAGCGGGAAGCACACAGATACGCAGTATTTT	CASSSGKHTDTQYF
TRBV9	TRBJ2-6	few	-	19	TGTGCCAGCAGCGTAGCCTACCCATCCGGGGGAGCTGGGGCCAACGTCCTGACTTTC	CASSVAYPSGGAGANVLTF
TRBV18	TRBJ2-5	-	-	14	TGTGCCAGCTCAACATTCCAGTCAGAAGAGACCCAGTACTTC	CASSTFQSEETQYF
TRBV7-7	TRBJ2-3	few	-	16	TGTGCCAGCAGCTTGGCACCGGGACTCTCCACAGATACGCAGTATTTT	CASSLAPGLSTDTQYF
TRBV4-2	TRBJ1-1	-	TRBD1	16	TGTGCCAGCAGCCAAGATAGGGGGCTTCGGGCCACTGAAGCTTTCTTT	CASSQDRGLRATEAFF
TRBV6-5	TRBJ2-7	-	TRBD1	14	TGTGCCAGCAGTCGCGGACAGGCCCCCTACGAGCAGTACTTC	CASSRGQAPYEQYF
TRBV27	TRBJ2-7	once	TRBD1	13	TGTGCCAGCAGTATGGGACAGGGGTACGAGCAGTACTTC	CASSMGQGYEQYF
TRBV2	TRBJ1-2	-	-	15	TGTGCCAGCAGTGAAGCGCTGGTGGCCTACTATGGCTACACCTTC	CASSEALVAYYGYTF
TRBV2	TRBJ1-1	-	TRBD1	13	TGTGCCAGCAGGTTGACAGGGACTACTGAAGCTTTCTTT	CASRLTGTTEAFF
TRBV5-4	TRBJ2-2	-	TRBD1	15	TGTGCCAGCAGCCCCTGGGCAGGGGGATCCGGGGAGCTGTTTTTT	CASSPWAGGSGELFF
TRBV7-3	TRBJ2-1	-	-	16	TGTGCCAGCAGTCGTACTAGTTCCCCCACCTACAATGAGCAGTTCTTC	CASSRTSSPTYNEQFF
TRBV7-7	TRBJ2-5	-	TRBD1	16	TGTGCTAGCAGCTTAGGGCAGGGGGCTGGGGAAGAGACCCAGTACTTC	CASSLGQGAGEETQYF
TRBV11-2	TRBJ1-6	few	-	15	TGTGCCAGCAGCTTAGTGCAGGGAAGCAATTCACCCCTCCACTTT	CASSLVQGSNSPLHF
TRBV7-9	TRBJ1-4	-	-	9	TGTGCCAGCAGCTACGACATGATTTTT	CASSYDMIF
TRBV15	TRBJ1-2	-	TRBD1	18	TGTGCCACCAGCAGAGCCCCTGTTCAAGGGGGACAGGGCTATGGCTACACCTTC	CATSRAPVQGGQGYGYTF
TRBV7-6	TRBJ2-1	-	-	19	TGTGCCAGCAGCTTGACCCAACCCGTCGGGAGGGGGCTAGCGGCTGAGCAGTTCTTC	CASSLTQPVGRGLAAEQFF
TRBV4-2	TRBJ2-7	-	TRBD1	18	TGTGCCAGCAGCCAAGACCCGACCGGGACAGGGGGTACCTACGAGCAGTACTTC	CASSQDPTGTGGTYEQYF
TRBV27	TRBJ1-3	-	-	17	TGTGCCAGCAGCTACTCATTCGGGGGTGGATCTGGAAACACCATATATTTT	CASSYSFGGGSGNTIYF
TRBV7-9	TRBJ2-7	few	TRBD2	17	TGTGCCAGCAGCTTAGGCGGGAGAAAGCAAAAGGTCTACGAGCAGTACTTC	CASSLGGRKQKVYEQYF
TRBV7-2	TRBJ1-3	-	-	16	TGTGCCAGCAGCTCCTCTGCGCCGAGGACTGGAAACACCATATATTTT	CASSSSAPRTGNTIYF
TRBV7-2	TRBJ2-1	few	TRBD2	15	TGTGCCAGCAGCACCAGCGGGACGAAGTACAATGAGCAGTTCTTC	CASSTSGTKYNEQFF
TRBV4-2	TRBJ1-4	few	TRBD1	15	TGTGCCAGCAGCCAAGACGTAGGGGGCGATGAAAAACTGTTTTTT	CASSQDVGGDEKLFF
TRBV28	TRBJ1-3	-	-	18	TGTGCCAGCAGTTTCGGTGGACCGGGACACCTCTCTGGAAACACCATATATTTT	CASSFGGPGHLSGNTIYF
TRBV18	TRBJ1-4	-	TRBD1	15	TGTGCCAGCTCCCGAGAAGAAAGACAGGGAGAAAAACTGTTTTTT	CASSREERQGEKLFF
TRBV10-3	TRBJ2-5	-	TRBD2	13	TGTGCCATCAGTGAAAGCGGGGGGGAGACCCAGTACTTC	CAISESGGETQYF
TRBV7-2	TRBJ2-1	-	-	15	TGTGCCAGCAGCGGAGGTCCGGGCCCTTACAATGAGCAGTTCTTC	CASSGGPGPYNEQFF
TRBV28	TRBJ2-4	-	-	15	TGTGCCAGCAGTTTGGAGGGGGCCGGCAAAAACATTCAGTACTTC	CASSLEGAGKNIQYF
TRBV7-2	TRBJ2-2	-	TRBD2	16	TGTGCCAGCAGCTTAGGAGTACTAGCGGACACCGGGGAGCTGTTTTTT	CASSLGVLADTGELFF
TRBV5-4	TRBJ1-5	-	-	12	TGTGCCAGCAGCTTTCAGGGTCAGCCCCAGCATTTT	CASSFQGQPQHF
TRBV7-2	TRBJ2-5	-	TRBD2	15	TGTGCCAGCAGCTTAGCCGGACTAGTCGGAGAGACCCAGTACTTC	CASSLAGLVGETQYF
TRBV5-4	TRBJ2-1	-	TRBD2	18	TGTGCCAGCAGCTTGGAGATACTAGCGGGGGGCCGGGACAATGAGCAGTTCTTC	CASSLEILAGGRDNEQFF
TRBV5-1	TRBJ2-1	-	-	12	TGCGCCAGCAGCAGAGATTACAATGAGCAGTTCTTC	CASSRDYNEQFF
TRBV5-1	TRBJ2-2	-	TRBD2	19	TGCGCCAGCAGCTTGGTGGGACTAGCGGGGGCCGCGGGCACCGGGGAGCTATTTTTT	CASSLVGLAGAAGTGELFF
TRBV7-9	TRBJ2-2	-	TRBD2	13	TGTGCCAGCAGGGGGACTAGAGGCGGGGAGCTGTTTTTT	CASRGTRGGELFF
TRBV7-9	TRBJ1-1	-	-	16	TGTGCCAGCAGCTTAGCAACGTCGTACATGAACACTGAAGCTTTCTTT	CASSLATSYMNTEAFF
TRBV27	TRBJ2-1	-	-	14	TGTGCCAGCAGTTTTCCCGGTATATACAATGAGCAGTTCTTC	CASSFPGIYNEQFF